Listed below are T cell receptor beta chains from one sample, sequenced in a study of radiation and T cells in renal cell carcinoma. Sequenced by immunoSEQ multiplex PCR; TCRdb stores in-frame clones only, minus some. In the table there are about 78,000 clones, roughly 87% of which are singletons. Source: blood, taken from a patient whose treatment included radiotherapy and nephrectomy. The receptors shown here come from a woman between 65 and 79 years old with renal cell carcinoma. Both conserved end residues are trimmed from each CDR3.

>TRBJ1-5|TRBV28
ASSLGGGTQPQH
>TRBJ2-1|TRBV5-6
ASSSRLNNEQF
>TRBJ2-1|TRBV5-4
ASSLSTVYNEQF
>TRBJ1-1|TRBV2
ASSTTVLNTEAF
>TRBJ2-7|TRBV19
ASSIGQGGNEQY
>TRBJ1-5|TRBV10-2
ASSGDRGGNQPQH
>TRBJ1-6|TRBV9
ASSVAGDHNSPLH
>TRBJ2-6|TRBV29-1
SVVLANSSGANVLT
>TRBJ2-7|TRBV27
ASSLSGAGTYEQY
>TRBJ2-5|TRBV7-2
ASSLDRGRETQY
>TRBJ1-2|TRBV7-8
ASSLSGTGSGYT
>TRBJ2-7|TRBV27
ASRPTGGFLEQY
>TRBJ2-7|TRBV9
ASSVGQALGHERY
>TRBJ2-4|TRBV7-6
ASSSSRGQVNIQY
>TRBJ1-2|TRBV10-3
AISEWGDYGYT
>TRBJ2-1|TRBV7-8
ASSYLGGRRI